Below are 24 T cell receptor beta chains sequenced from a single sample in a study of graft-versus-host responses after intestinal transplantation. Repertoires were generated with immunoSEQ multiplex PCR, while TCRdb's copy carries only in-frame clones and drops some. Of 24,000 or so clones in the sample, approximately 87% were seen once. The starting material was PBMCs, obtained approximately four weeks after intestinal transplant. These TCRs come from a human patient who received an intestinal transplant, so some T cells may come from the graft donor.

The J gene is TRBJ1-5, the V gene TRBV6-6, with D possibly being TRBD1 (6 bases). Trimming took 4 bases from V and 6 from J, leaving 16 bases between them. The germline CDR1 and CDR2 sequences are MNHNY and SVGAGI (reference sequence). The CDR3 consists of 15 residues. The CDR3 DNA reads TGTGCCAGCAGTTCCCCGAGGGGGGCTCGTCAGCCCCAGCATTTT. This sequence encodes CASSSPRGARQPQHF.

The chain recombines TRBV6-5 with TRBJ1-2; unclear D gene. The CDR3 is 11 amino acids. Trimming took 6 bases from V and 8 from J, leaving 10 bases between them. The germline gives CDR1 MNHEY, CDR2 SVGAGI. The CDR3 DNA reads TGTGCCAGCAGGCCTGGTGGGGGCTACACCTTC. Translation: CASRPGGGYTF.

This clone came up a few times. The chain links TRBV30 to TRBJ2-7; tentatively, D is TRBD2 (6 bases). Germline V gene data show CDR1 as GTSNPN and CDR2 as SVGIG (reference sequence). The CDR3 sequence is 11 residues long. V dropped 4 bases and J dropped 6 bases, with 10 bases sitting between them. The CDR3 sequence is CAWNSGGEQYF. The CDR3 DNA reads TGTGCCTGGAATTCCGGGGGCGAGCAGTACTTC.

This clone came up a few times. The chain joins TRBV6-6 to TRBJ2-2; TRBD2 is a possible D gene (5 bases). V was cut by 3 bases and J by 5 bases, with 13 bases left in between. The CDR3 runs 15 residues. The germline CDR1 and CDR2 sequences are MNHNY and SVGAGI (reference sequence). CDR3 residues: CASSYWLARTGELFF. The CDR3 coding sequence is TGTGCCAGCAGTTATTGGCTAGCTAGGACCGGGGAGCTGTTTTTT.

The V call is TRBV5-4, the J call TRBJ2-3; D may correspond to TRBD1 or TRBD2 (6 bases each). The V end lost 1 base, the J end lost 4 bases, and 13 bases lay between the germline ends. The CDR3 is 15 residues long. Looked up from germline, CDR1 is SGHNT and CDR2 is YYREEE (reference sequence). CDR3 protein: CASSLKYREADTQYF. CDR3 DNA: TGTGCCAGCAGCTTGAAGTACAGGGAGGCAGATACGCAGTATTTT.

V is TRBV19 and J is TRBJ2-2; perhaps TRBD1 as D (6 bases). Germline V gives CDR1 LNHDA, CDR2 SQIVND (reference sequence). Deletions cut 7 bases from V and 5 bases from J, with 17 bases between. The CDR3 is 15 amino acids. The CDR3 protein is CASNTGSSYTGELFF. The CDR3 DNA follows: TGTGCCAGTAATACAGGGTCCTCTTATACCGGGGAGCTGTTTTTT.

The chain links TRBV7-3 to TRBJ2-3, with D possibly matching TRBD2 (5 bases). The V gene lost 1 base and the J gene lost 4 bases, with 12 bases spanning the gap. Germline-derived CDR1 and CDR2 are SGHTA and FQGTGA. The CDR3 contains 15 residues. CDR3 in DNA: TGTGCCAGCAGCTTAAGCGCGGGTGCGGCAGATACGCAGTATTTT. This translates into CASSLSAGAADTQYF.

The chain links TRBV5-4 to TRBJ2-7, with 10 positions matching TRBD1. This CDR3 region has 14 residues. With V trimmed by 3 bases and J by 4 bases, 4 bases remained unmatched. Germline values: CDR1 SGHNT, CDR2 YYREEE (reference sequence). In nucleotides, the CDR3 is TGTGCCAGCAGCTATCGGGACAGGGGATACGAGCAGTACTTC. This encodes CASSYRDRGYEQYF.

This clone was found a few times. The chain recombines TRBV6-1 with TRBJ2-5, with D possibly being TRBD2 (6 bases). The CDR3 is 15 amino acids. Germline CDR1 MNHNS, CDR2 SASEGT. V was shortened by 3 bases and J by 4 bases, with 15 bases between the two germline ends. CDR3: CASSDVGSGRETQYF. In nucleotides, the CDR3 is TGTGCCAGCAGTGATGTTGGTAGCGGCAGAGAGACCCAGTACTTC.

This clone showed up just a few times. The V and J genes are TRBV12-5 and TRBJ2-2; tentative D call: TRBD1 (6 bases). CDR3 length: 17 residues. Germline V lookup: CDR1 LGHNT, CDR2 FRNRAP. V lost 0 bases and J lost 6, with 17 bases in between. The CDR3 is CASGLVRGRGRAGELFF. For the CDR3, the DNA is TGTGCTAGTGGTTTGGTACGAGGCAGGGGAAGGGCCGGGGAGCTGTTTTTT.

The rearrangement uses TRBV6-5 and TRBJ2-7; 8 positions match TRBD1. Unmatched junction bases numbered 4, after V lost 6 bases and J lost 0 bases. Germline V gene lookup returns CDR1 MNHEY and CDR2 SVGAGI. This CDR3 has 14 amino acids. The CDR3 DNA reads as TGTGCCAGCAGCCTACAGGGGGACTCCTACGAGCAGTACTTC. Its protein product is CASSLQGDSYEQYF.

The CDR3 coding sequence is TGTGCCACCAGCACCGACAGGCTAGCGGGAGAAGGGGGTTTCAATGAGCAGTTCTTC. It translates to CATSTDRLAGEGGFNEQFF. The chain employs TRBV15 and TRBJ2-1; TRBD2 matches at 10 bases. This CDR3 spans 19 amino acids. Trimming took 4 bases from V and 6 from J; bases not matched to a gene: 18. Germline V lookup: CDR1 LNHNV, CDR2 YYDKDF (reference sequence).

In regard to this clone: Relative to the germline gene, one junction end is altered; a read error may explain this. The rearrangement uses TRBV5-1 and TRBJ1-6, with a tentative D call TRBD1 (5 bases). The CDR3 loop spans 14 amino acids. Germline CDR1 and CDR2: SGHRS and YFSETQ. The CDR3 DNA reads TGCGCTAGCAGTAGGGACGTTTATAATTCACCCCTCCACTTT. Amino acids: CASSRDVYNSPLHF.

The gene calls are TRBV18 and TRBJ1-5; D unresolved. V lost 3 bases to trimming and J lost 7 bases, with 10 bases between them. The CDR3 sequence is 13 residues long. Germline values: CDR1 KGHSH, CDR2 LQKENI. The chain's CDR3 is CASSPSAGQPQHF. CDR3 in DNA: TGTGCCAGCTCACCTTCCGCGGGCCAGCCCCAGCATTTT.

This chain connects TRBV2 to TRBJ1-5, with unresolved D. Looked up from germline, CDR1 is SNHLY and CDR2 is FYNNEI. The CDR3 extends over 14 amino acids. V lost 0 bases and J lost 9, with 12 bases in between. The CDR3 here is CASSEAYFIRPQHF. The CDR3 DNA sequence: TGTGCCAGCAGTGAAGCCTACTTTATCAGGCCCCAGCATTTT.

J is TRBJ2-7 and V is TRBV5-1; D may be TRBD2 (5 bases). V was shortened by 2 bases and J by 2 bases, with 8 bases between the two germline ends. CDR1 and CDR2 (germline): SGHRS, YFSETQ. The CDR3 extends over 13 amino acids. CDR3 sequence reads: CASSLPSPYEQYF. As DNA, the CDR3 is TGCGCCAGCAGCTTACCTAGCCCCTACGAGCAGTACTTC.

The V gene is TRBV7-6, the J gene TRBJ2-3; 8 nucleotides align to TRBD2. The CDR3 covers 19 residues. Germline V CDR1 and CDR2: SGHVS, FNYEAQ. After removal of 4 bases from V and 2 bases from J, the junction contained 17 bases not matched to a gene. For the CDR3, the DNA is TGTGCCAGCAGCTCCATTGTCGCCTTTAGCGGGGACAACACAGATACGCAGTATTTT. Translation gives CASSSIVAFSGDNTDTQYF.

The chain's CDR3 is CASSWRSGRGTEAFF. The CDR3 bases are TGCGCCAGCAGCTGGAGGTCCGGGAGAGGCACTGAAGCTTTCTTT. The gene calls are TRBV5-1 and TRBJ1-1, with D unclear. Looked up from germline, CDR1 is SGHRS and CDR2 is YFSETQ. The V end lost 3 bases, the J end lost 4 bases, and 16 bases lay between the germline ends. The CDR3 is 15 residues long.

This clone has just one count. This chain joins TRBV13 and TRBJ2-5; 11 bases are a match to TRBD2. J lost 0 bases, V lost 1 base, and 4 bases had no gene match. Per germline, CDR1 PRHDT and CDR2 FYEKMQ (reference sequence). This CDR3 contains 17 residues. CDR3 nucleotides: TGTGCCAGCAGCTTAGCCCTAGCGGGGGGATACCAAGAGACCCAGTACTTC. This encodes CASSLALAGGYQETQYF.

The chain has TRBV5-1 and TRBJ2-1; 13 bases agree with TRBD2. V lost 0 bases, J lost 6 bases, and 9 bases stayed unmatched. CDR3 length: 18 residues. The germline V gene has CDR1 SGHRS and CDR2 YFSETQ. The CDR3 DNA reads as TGCGCCAGCAGCTTGGCGGTACTAGCGGGAGGGCCGGTCAATGAGCAGTTCTTC. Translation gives CASSLAVLAGGPVNEQFF.

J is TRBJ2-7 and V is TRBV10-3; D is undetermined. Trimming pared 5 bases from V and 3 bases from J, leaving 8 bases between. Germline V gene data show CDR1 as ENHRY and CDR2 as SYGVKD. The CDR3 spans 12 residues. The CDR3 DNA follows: TGTGCCATCAGTCCTGAGCTCTACGAGCAGTACTTC. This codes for CAISPELYEQYF.

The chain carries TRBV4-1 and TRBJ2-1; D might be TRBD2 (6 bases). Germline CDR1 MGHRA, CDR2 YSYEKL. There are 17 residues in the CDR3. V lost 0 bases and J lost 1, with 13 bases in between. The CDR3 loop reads CASSQESELASYNEQFF. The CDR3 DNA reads TGCGCCAGCAGCCAAGAGTCAGAACTAGCTTCCTACAATGAGCAGTTCTTC.

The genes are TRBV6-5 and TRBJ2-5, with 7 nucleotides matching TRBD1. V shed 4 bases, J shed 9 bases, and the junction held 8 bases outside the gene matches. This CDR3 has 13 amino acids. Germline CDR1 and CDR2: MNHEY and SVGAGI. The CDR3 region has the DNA TGTGCCAGCAGTTCATCCAGGACAGGAGCCCAGTACTTC. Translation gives CASSSSRTGAQYF.

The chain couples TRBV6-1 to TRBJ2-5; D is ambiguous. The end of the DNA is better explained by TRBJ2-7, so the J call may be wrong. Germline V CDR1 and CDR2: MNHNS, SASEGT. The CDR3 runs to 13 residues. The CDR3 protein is CASSEGGSYEQYF. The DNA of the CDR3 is TGTGCCAGCAGTGAAGGGGGTTCCTACGAGCAGTACTTC.